The 16 T cell receptor beta chains below come from one sample, sequenced in a study of graft-versus-host responses after intestinal transplantation. These receptors are not linked to any known antigen. The data were produced by immunoSEQ multiplex PCR, yet TCRdb's version contains in-frame clones alone and is incomplete. The table records roughly 39,000 clones, 90% to 95% of them present only once. The sequenced sample was unstimulated CD8+ T cells sorted from spleen or lymph node cells, obtained before transplant. The source of these receptors is a human donor who was the organ donor for an intestinal transplant.

The chain joins TRBV4-3 to TRBJ1-6; TRBD1 matches at 9 bases. V dropped 3 bases and J dropped 9; count of bases not matched to a gene: 9. Per the germline V gene, CDR1 is LGHNA and CDR2 is YSLEER. This CDR3 has 16 amino acids. The CDR3 region is CASSHATGTGSSPLHF. The CDR3 DNA reads as TGCGCCAGCAGCCACGCCACCGGGACAGGGAGTTCACCCCTCCACTTT.

The rearrangement joins TRBV18 to TRBJ1-1; a possible D gene is TRBD1 (5 bases). Per germline, CDR1 KGHSH and CDR2 LQKENI. There are 17 residues in the CDR3. V shed 2 bases and J shed 1 base, with 17 bases lying between them. The CDR3 here is CASSPYGTASGNTEAFF. The CDR3 DNA is TGTGCCAGCTCACCATACGGGACGGCGTCGGGGAACACTGAAGCTTTCTTT. Full variable domain (missing parts from reference TRBV18 and TRBJ1-1): NAGVMQNPRHLVRRRGQEARLRCSPMKGHSHVYWYRQLPEEGLKFMVYLQKENIIDESGMPKERFSAEFPKEGPSILRIQQVVRGDSAAYFCASSPYGTASGNTEAFFGQGTRLTVV.

V and J are TRBV27 and TRBJ2-2, with TRBD2 matching 10 bases. The CDR3 totals 15 residues. V lost 6 bases and J lost 4; bases outside the gene matches: 5. Germline V gene lookup returns CDR1 MNHEY and CDR2 SMNVEV (reference sequence). CDR3 coding DNA: TGTGCCAGCAGATTTAGCGGGGGGCCCACCGGGGAGCTGTTTTTT. Amino acid sequence: CASRFSGGPTGELFF.

Only one count was recorded for this clone. The CDR3 region is CAISESGAAFF. CDR3 nucleotides: TGTGCCATCAGTGAGTCTGGGGCAGCTTTCTTT. This sequence joins TRBV10-3 and TRBJ1-1; the D gene is possibly TRBD1 (5 bases). CDR1 is ENHRY and CDR2 is SYGVKD in the germline V gene. The CDR3 spans 11 residues. V was cut by 0 bases and J by 10 bases, with 6 bases left in between.

The rearrangement joins TRBV7-9 to TRBJ1-2, with TRBD1 matching over 8 bases. The trim removed 5 bases at V and 6 bases at J, leaving 5 bases unmatched. Germline CDR1 and CDR2: SEHNR and FQNEAQ (reference sequence). This CDR3 is 13 amino acids long. This CDR3 reads CASSQDRVDGYTF. Written as DNA, the CDR3 is TGTGCCAGCAGCCAGGACAGGGTTGATGGCTACACCTTC.

The CDR3 spells CASSSPVMRGPETQYF. Written as DNA, the CDR3 is TGTGCCAGCAGCTCCCCCGTTATGAGGGGACCAGAGACCCAGTACTTC. The chain joins TRBV7-9 to TRBJ2-5; either TRBD1 or TRBD2 may fit D (5 bases each). This CDR3 spans 16 amino acids. Looked up from germline, CDR1 is SEHNR and CDR2 is FQNEAQ (reference sequence). V was trimmed by 4 bases and J by 4 bases, leaving 19 bases between them. The entire variable domain, with the rest obtained from reference TRBV7-9 and TRBJ2-5, is as follows: DTGVSQNPRHKITKRGQNVTFRCDPISEHNRLYWYRQTLGQGPEFLTYFQNEAQLEKSRLLSDRFSAERPKGSFSTLEIQRTEQGDSAMYLCASSSPVMRGPETQYFGPGTRLLVL.

The V and J genes are TRBV5-8 and TRBJ2-7; D might be TRBD1 (5 bases). The CDR3 loop spans 14 amino acids. The germline V gene encodes CDR1 SGHTS and CDR2 YDEGEE. Deletions cut 3 bases from V and 5 bases from J, with 15 bases between. The CDR3, as DNA: TGTGCCAGCAGCTGGTGGGCGGCAGGGCACGAGCAGTACTTC. The encoded protein is CASSWWAAGHEQYF.

The chain uses TRBV5-4 and TRBJ2-7; TRBD2 is a possible D gene (5 bases). Germline assignment: CDR1 SGHNT and CDR2 YYREEE (reference sequence). The CDR3 extends over 12 amino acids. The V end lost 2 bases, the J end lost 3 bases, and 6 bases lay between the germline ends. CDR3 residues: CASSFRDYEQYF. The CDR3 DNA is TGTGCCAGCAGCTTCCGGGACTACGAGCAGTACTTC.

V gene TRBV7-6 combines with J gene TRBJ2-1; tentative D call: TRBD1 (5 bases). Germline lookup yields CDR1 SGHVS and CDR2 FNYEAQ. The V end lost 0 bases, the J end lost 9 bases, and 12 bases lay between the germline ends. This CDR3 contains 14 residues. CDR3 in amino acids: CASSLALQGGEQFF. The CDR3 nucleotides read TGTGCCAGCAGCTTAGCGTTGCAGGGTGGTGAGCAGTTCTTC.

The CDR3 spells CASSSEPTGLNTEAFF. The CDR3 bases are TGTGCCAGCAGTTCTGAACCGACAGGGCTGAACACTGAAGCTTTCTTT. V is TRBV6-6 and J is TRBJ1-1; 7 bases agree with TRBD1. With V trimmed by 4 bases and J by 0 bases, 8 bases remained unmatched. CDR1 MNHNY and CDR2 SVGAGI come from the germline V gene (reference sequence). The CDR3 has 16 amino acids.

This chain uses TRBV6-5 with TRBJ1-1; TRBD1 might be the D (5 bases). The CDR3 runs to 15 residues. V was cut by 0 bases and J by 1 base, with 9 bases left in between. The germline V gene has CDR1 MNHEY and CDR2 SVGAGI. The CDR3 DNA follows: TGTGCCAGCAGTTACTCCCAGGGACCGAACACTGAAGCTTTCTTT. Its translation: CASSYSQGPNTEAFF.

The J gene is TRBJ1-2, the V gene TRBV4-1; the match to TRBD1 covers 9 bases. V was clipped by 1 base and J by 7 bases; unmatched bases: 1. Germline CDR1 and CDR2: MGHRA and YSYEKL. The CDR3 is made up of 13 amino acids. CDR3 in amino acids: CASSQGQGGGYTF. CDR3 bases: TGCGCCAGCAGCCAAGGACAGGGGGGTGGCTACACCTTC.

V is TRBV6-5 and J is TRBJ2-3, with D maybe TRBD2 (5 bases). The CDR3 totals 14 residues. The germline V and J ends were trimmed by 2 bases and 2 bases, with 8 bases remaining between them. Germline lookup yields CDR1 MNHEY and CDR2 SVGAGI. Here the CDR3 reads CASSYGLATDTQYF. The CDR3 coding sequence is TGTGCCAGCAGTTACGGGCTAGCCACAGATACGCAGTATTTT.

J is TRBJ2-2 and V is TRBV2, with 7 bases identical to TRBD2. Germline loops: CDR1 SNHLY, CDR2 FYNNEI. Trimming cost V 3 bases and J 7 bases; bases outside gene matches: 11. The CDR3 has 16 amino acids. The CDR3 sequence: CASSEWGGAQNGELFF. In DNA form, the CDR3 reads TGTGCCAGCAGTGAGTGGGGGGGAGCCCAAAACGGGGAGCTGTTTTTT.

The V and J genes are TRBV30 and TRBJ2-1; D gene ambiguous. Germline V CDR1 and CDR2: GTSNPN, SVGIG (reference sequence). This CDR3 contains 10 residues. Trimming took off 0 bases at V and 9 bases at J, with 3 bases between the two ends. The CDR3 loop reads CAWSVGEQFF. CDR3 in DNA: TGTGCCTGGAGTGTCGGTGAGCAGTTCTTC.

The chain joins TRBV5-6 to TRBJ2-3; tentatively, D is TRBD2 (5 bases). Germline assignment: CDR1 SGHDT and CDR2 YYEEEE. V gave up 0 bases and J gave up 1 base, with 9 bases separating them. The length of the CDR3 is 15 residues. The DNA of the CDR3 is TGTGCCAGCAGCTTGGTTCGGGGTGGCACAGATACGCAGTATTTT. This encodes CASSLVRGGTDTQYF.